Sequencing of this T cell receptor (beta chain) was carried out in a study of vaccination effects on CD4 cells after COVID-19. Study-wide context: Post-vaccine sampling took place a median of 72 days after the second dose. For each well, roughly 2 million PBMC were cultured with 10 IU/ml IL-2 and roughly 9.2 ug/ml peptides. Study conclusions and caveats: Late post-vaccination samples showed marked contraction of infection- and vaccine-induced clones.

There are 13 residues in the CDR3. Trimming took 5 bases from V and 0 from J, leaving 6 bases between them. The germline V gene has CDR1 MNHEY and CDR2 SMNVEV (reference sequence). CD4+ T cells were isolated after around 9 days of culture. The infection with SARS-CoV-2 (confirmed by PCR) occurred in this person between March and December 2020. As their vaccination, participants received two doses of either BNT162b2 or mRNA-1273. Researchers swapped half the medium for IL-2 medium on both days 3 and 7. Using immunoSEQ multiplex PCR, the repertoire was profiled, and TCRdb retains in-frame clones only, with some absent. This sample carries roughly 51,000 clones, 65% to 75% of them seen once, and the ten largest clones take 5.4%. This clone was seen only once. Its antigen is not known.

The origin of this receptor is a human donor who had a prior SARS-CoV-2 infection. The gene calls are TRBV27 and TRBJ2-3; no definite D call. Sequencing used CD4+ T cells from PBMCs cultured without peptide, obtained after COVID-19 vaccination. For the CDR3, the DNA is TGTGCCAGCAGTCCGTTTAGCACAGATACGCAGTATTTT. It yields the protein CASSPFSTDTQYF.